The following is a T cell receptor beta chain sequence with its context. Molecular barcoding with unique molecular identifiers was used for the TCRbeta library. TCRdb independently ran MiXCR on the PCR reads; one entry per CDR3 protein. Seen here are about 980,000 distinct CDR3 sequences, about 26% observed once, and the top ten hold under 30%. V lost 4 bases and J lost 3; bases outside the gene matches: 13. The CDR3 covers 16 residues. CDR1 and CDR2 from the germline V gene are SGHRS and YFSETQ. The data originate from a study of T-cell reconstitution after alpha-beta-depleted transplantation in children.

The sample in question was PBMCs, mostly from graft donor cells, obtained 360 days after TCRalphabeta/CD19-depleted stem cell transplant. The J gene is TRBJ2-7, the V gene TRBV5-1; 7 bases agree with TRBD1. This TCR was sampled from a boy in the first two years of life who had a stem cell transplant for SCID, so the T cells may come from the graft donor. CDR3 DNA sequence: TGCGCCAGCAGCCAGAAACCCCGGGACAGCGACTACGAGCAGTACTTC. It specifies CASSQKPRDSDYEQYF.